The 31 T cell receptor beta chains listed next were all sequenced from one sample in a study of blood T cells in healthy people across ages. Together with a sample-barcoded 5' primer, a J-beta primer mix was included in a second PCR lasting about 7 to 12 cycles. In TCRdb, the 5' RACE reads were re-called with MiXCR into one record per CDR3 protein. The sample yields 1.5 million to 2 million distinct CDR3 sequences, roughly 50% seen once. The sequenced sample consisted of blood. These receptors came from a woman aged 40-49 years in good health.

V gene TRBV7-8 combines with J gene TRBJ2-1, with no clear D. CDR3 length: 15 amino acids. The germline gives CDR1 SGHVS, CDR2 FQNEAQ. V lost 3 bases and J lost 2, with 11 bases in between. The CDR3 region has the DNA TGTGCCAGCAGCTTCCAGAACGCCGCCTACAATGAGCAGTTCTTC. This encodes CASSFQNAAYNEQFF. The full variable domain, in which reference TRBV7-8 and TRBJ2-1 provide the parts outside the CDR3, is GAGVSQSPRYKVAKRGQDVALRCDPISGHVSLFWYQQALGQGPEFLTYFQNEAQLDKSGLPSDRFFAERPEGSVSTLKIQRTQQEDSAVYLCASSFQNAAYNEQFFGPGTRLTVL.

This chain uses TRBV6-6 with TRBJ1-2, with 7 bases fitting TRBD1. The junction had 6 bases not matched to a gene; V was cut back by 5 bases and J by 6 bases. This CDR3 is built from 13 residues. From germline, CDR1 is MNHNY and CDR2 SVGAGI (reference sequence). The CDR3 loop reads CASSHDRVDGYTF. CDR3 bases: TGTGCCAGCAGTCATGACAGGGTAGATGGCTACACCTTC.

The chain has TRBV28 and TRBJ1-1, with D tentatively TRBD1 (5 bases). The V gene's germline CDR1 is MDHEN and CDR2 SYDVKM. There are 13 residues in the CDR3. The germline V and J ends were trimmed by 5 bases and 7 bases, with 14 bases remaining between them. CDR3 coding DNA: TGTGCCAGCAGTACGCAGGGAGGGGATGAAGCTTTCTTT. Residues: CASSTQGGDEAFF.

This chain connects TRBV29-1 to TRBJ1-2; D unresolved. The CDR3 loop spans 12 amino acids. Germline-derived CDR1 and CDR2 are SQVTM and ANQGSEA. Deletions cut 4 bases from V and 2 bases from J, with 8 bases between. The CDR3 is CSVGFGNYGYTF. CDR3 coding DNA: TGCAGCGTTGGGTTCGGGAACTATGGCTACACCTTC.

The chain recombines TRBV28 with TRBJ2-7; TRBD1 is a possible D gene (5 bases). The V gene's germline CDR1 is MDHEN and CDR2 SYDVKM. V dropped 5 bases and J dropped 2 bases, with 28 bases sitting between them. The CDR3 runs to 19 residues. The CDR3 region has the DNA TGTGCCAGCAGTCTCAGGCTCGGTTCCGGACAACCGACCACCTACGAGCAGTACTTC. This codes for CASSLRLGSGQPTTYEQYF.

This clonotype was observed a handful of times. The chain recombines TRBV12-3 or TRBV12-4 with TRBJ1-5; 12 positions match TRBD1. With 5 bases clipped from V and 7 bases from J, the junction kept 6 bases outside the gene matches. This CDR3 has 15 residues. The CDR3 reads CASSKGQGAWQPQHF. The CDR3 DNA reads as TGTGCCAGCAGTAAGGGACAGGGGGCATGGCAGCCCCAGCATTTT.

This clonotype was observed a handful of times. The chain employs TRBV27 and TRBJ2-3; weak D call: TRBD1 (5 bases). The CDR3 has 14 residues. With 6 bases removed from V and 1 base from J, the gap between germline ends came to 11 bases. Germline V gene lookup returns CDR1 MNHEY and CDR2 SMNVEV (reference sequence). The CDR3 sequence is CASSLRARTDTQYF. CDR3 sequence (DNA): TGTGCCAGCAGCCTCAGGGCTCGCACAGATACGCAGTATTTT.

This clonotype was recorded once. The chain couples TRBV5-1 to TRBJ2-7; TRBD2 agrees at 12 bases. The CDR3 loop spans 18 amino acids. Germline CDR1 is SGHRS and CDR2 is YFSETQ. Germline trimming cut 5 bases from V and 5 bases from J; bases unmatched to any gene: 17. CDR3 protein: CASSSRTSGTTPVDEQYF. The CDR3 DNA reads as TGCGCCAGCAGTTCCCGGACTAGCGGGACAACGCCCGTGGACGAGCAGTACTTC.

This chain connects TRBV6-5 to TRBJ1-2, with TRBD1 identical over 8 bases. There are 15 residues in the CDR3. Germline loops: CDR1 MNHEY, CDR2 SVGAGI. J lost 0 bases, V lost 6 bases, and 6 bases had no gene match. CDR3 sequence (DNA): TGTGCCAGCAGGCCAGACAGGGGCGCTAACTATGGCTACACCTTC. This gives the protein CASRPDRGANYGYTF.

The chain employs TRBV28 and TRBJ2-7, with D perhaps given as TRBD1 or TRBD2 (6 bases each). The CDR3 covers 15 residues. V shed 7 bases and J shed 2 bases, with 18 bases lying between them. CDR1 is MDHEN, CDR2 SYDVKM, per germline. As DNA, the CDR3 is TGTGCCAGCACCCTGCAGGGGACTGACCCCTACGAGCAGTACTTC. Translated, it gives CASTLQGTDPYEQYF.

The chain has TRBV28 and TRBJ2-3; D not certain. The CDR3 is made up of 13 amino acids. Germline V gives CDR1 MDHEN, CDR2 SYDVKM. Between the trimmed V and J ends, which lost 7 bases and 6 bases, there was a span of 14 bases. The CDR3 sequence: CASTSDLGDTQYF. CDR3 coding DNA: TGTGCCAGCACCTCGGATCTAGGGGATACGCAGTATTTT.

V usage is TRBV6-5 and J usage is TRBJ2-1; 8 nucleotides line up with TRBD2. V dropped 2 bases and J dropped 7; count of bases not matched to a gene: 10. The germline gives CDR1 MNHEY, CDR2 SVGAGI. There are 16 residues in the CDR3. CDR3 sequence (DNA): TGTGCCAGCAGTTACATGGGGGGCGGGGGGACTAATGAGCAGTTCTTC. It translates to CASSYMGGGGTNEQFF.

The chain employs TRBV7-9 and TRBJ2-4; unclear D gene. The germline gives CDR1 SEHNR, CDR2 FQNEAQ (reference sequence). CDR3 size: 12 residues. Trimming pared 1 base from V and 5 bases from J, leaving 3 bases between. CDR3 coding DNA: TGTGCCAGCAGCTTAGTAGAAAACATTCAGTACTTC. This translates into CASSLVENIQYF.

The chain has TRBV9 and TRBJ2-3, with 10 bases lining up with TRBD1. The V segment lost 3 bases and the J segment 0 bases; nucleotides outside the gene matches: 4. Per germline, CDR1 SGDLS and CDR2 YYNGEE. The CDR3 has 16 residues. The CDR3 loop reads CASSERTGGSTDTQYF. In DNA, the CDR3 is TGTGCCAGCAGCGAAAGGACAGGGGGAAGCACAGATACGCAGTATTTT.

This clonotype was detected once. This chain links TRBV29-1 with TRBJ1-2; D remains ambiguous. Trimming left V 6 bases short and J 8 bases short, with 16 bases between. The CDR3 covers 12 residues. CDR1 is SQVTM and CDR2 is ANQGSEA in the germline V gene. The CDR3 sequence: CSVPSVGLGYTF. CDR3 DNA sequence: TGCAGCGTCCCCTCTGTAGGGTTGGGCTACACCTTC.

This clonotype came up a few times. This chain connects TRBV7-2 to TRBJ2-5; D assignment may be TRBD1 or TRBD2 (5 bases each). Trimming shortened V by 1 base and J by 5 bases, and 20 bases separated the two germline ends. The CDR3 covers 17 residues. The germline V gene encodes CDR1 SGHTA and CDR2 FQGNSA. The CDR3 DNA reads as TGTGCCAGCAGCTTAGACCGGGACGGGGTTTTCACTGAGACCCAGTACTTC. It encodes CASSLDRDGVFTETQYF.

The DNA of the CDR3 is TGCGCCAGCAGCCAAGGGACGGGAAGCACCTCTGATGAGCAGTTCTTC. Encoded protein: CASSQGTGSTSDEQFF. The chain recombines TRBV4-1 with TRBJ2-1; a weak D match, TRBD2 (5 bases). The CDR3 sequence is 16 residues long. Per germline, CDR1 MGHRA and CDR2 YSYEKL. The V gene lost 1 base and the J gene lost 8 bases, with 18 bases spanning the gap.

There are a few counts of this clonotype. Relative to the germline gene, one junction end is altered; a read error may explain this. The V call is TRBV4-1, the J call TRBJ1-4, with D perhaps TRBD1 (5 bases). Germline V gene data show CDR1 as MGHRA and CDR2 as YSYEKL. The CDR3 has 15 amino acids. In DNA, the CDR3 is TGCGCCAGCAGTCAAGGGGAGGCGGCTAATGAAAAACTGTTTTTT. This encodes CASSQGEAANEKLFF.

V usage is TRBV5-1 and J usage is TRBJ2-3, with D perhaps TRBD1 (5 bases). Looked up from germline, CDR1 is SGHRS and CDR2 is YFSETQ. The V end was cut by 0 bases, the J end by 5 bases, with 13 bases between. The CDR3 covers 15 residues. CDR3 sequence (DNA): TGCGCCAGCAGCTTGGGGCCTACAGGCGGAGATACGCAGTATTTT. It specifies CASSLGPTGGDTQYF.

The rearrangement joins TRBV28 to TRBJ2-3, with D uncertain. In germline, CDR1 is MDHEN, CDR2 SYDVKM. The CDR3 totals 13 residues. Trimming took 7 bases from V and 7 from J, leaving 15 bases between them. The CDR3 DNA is TGTGCCAGCACCAGACTCTTGGCTAATACGCAGTATTTT. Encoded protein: CASTRLLANTQYF.

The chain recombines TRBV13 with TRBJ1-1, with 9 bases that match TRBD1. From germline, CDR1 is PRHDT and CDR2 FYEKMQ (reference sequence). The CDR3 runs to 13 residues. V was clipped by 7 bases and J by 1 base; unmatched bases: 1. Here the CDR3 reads CASKGQGNTEAFF. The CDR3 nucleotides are TGTGCCAGCAAGGGACAGGGGAACACTGAAGCTTTCTTT.

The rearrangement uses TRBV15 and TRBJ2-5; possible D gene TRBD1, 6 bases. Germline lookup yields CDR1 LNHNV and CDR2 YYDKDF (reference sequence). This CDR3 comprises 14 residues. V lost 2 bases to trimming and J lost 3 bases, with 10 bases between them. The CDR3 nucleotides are TGTGCCACCAGCAGATGGGCAGGGGAAGAGACCCAGTACTTC. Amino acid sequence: CATSRWAGEETQYF.

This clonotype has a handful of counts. Here the CDR3 reads CATTQGVYGEQYF. The CDR3, as DNA: TGTGCCACCACTCAGGGAGTATACGGAGAGCAGTACTTC. The chain has TRBV15 and TRBJ2-7; either TRBD1 or TRBD2 may supply D (5 bases each). V dropped 7 bases and J dropped 7 bases, with 17 bases sitting between them. This CDR3 spans 13 amino acids. Per germline, CDR1 LNHNV and CDR2 YYDKDF (reference sequence).

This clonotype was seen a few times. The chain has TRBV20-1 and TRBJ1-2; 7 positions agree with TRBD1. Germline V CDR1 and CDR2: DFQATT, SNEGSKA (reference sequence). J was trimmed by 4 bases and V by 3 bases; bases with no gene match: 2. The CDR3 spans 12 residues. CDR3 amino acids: CSARDRLYGYTF. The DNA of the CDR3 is TGCAGTGCTAGGGACAGGCTCTATGGCTACACCTTC.

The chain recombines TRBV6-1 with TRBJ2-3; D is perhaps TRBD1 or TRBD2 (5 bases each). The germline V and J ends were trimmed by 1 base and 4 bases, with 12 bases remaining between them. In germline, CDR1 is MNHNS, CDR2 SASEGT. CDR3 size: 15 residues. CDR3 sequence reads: CASSEGWGRADTQYF. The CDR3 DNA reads TGTGCCAGCAGTGAAGGCTGGGGACGGGCAGATACGCAGTATTTT.

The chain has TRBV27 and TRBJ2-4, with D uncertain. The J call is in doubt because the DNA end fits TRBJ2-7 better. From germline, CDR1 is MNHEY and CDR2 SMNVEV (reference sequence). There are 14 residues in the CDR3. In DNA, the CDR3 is TGTGCCAGCAGTTCCCCGGGCACACTCGACGAGCAGTACTTC. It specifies CASSSPGTLDEQYF.

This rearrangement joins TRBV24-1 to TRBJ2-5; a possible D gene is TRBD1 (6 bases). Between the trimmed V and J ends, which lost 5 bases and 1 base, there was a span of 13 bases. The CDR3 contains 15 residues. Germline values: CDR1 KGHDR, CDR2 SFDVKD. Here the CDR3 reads CATSGGLHRQETQYF. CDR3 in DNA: TGTGCCACCAGTGGGGGGCTACACCGCCAAGAGACCCAGTACTTC.

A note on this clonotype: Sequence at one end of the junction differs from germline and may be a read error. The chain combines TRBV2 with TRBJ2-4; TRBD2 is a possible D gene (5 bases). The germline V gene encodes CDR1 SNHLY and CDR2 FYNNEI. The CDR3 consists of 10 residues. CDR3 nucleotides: TGTGCCGGCAGTGAGGAGGAGCAGTACTTC. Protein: CAGSEEEQYF.

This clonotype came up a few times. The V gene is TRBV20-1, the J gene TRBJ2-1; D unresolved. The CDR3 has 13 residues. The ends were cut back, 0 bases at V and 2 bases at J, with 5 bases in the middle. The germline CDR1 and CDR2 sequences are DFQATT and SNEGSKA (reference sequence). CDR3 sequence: CSARDSAYNEQFF. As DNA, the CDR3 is TGCAGTGCTAGAGATTCGGCCTACAATGAGCAGTTCTTC.

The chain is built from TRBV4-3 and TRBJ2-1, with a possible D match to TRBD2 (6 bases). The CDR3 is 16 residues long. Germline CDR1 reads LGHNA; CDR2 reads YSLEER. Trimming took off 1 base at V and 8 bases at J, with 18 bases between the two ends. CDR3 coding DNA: TGCGCCAGCAGCCAAGCTAGCGCCGAACCCCTCGATGAGCAGTTCTTC. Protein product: CASSQASAEPLDEQFF.

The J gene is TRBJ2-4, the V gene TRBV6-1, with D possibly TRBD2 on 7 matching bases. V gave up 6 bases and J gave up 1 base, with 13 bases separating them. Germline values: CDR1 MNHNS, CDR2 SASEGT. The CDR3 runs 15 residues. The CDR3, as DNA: TGTGCCAGCAGGTGGGGGGGCCTGGCCAAAAACATTCAGTACTTC. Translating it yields CASRWGGLAKNIQYF.